This TCR beta chain appears in the sequencing data of a study of cytomegalovirus exposure and HLA in healthy donors. Overall study results and limits: CMV serostatus was the only recorded immune exposure for donors.

The PCR contained 60 Vbeta and 13 Jbeta primers. Produced via immunoSEQ multiplex PCR; TCRdb's table is partial and in-frame only. Here the sample spans about 120,000 clones, around 70% being singletons. V dropped 4 bases and J dropped 6 bases, with 21 bases sitting between them. The CDR3 is made up of 16 amino acids. Germline CDR1 is SGHTA and CDR2 is FQGNSA. About this clone: Its antigen is unidentified.

This chain joins TRBV7-2 and TRBJ2-5; possible D gene TRBD2, 7 bases. The clonotype originates from a woman between 18 and 29 years old in good health and CMV-seronegative. Material for sequencing was PBMCs. This CDR3 is CASSYGTGGHVKTQYF. In nucleotides, the CDR3 is TGTGCCAGCAGCTACGGTACGGGGGGCCATGTAAAGACCCAGTACTTC.